This TCR beta chain originates from a study of naive and memory T cell subsets. Study outcomes and limitations: This RNA-based method may be sensitive to activation-related transcript changes.

An oligonucleotide containing a UMI was ligated to the 3' end of TCR cDNA. Input was about 1 to 1,100 ng of DNase-treated total RNA without cell sorting. Germline lookup yields CDR1 LNHDA and CDR2 SQIVND (reference sequence). There are 12 residues in the CDR3. V was clipped by 8 bases and J by 2 bases, with 10 bases between them. Worth noting for this clonotype: Its target is unknown.

Amplification of ligated cDNA took four PCR rounds with SP2 and nested alpha and beta constant primers. For blood and skin samples, reverse transcription used TCR alpha and beta constant primers. In TCRdb, the 5' RACE reads were re-called with MiXCR into one record per CDR3 protein. The sample carries tens of thousands of distinct CDR3 sequences, about 8.3% recorded once. The chain links TRBV19 to TRBJ2-7; D gene uncertain. This clonotype was obtained from a female donor in good health. The CDR3 sequence is CASSGLTYEQYF. In DNA form, the CDR3 reads TGTGCCAGTTCCGGGCTCACCTACGAGCAGTACTTC.